The rows below give T cell receptor beta chains drawn from one sample of a study of CD4 T cells in relation to SARS-CoV-2 and coronaviruses. TCRdb's table, derived via immunoSEQ multiplex PCR, lists solely in-frame clones and lacks some. The sample shows roughly 15,000 clones, about 80% of them seen only once. These TCRs' antigens remain unknown. The source material was CD4+ T cells from PBMCs, cultured in vitro. The receptors derive from a human donor in good health. Both conserved end residues are part of each CDR3. D genes are given only for firm matches. Size values are once, few and many counts, or a class for expanded clones, and some rows have none.

d_gene	abundance	v_gene	j_gene	len	CDR3aa	CDR3nt
-	-	TRBV21-1	TRBJ2-3	14	CASSRYPSLDTQYF	TGTGCCAGCAGCCGATACCCAAGCCTTGATACGCAGTATTTT
-	-	TRBV7-9	TRBJ1-5	13	CASSSNQNQPQHF	TGTGCCAGCAGCTCCAACCAAAATCAGCCCCAGCATTTT
TRBD2	-	TRBV24-1	TRBJ2-3	13	CATSGASTDTQYF	TGTGCCACTAGCGGGGCTAGCACAGATACGCAGTATTTT
TRBD2	-	TRBV6-2/TRBV6-3	TRBJ2-5	17	CASSYSSTSGWEETQYF	TGTGCCAGCAGTTACTCGTCGACTAGCGGGTGGGAAGAGACCCAGTACTTC
-	-	TRBV18	TRBJ1-4	15	CASSLRDNSNEKLFF	TGTGCCAGCTCACTCCGGGACAACTCTAATGAAAAACTGTTTTTT
TRBD1	once	TRBV10-3	TRBJ1-6	14	CATDDGDRARPLHF	TGTGCCACCGATGACGGGGACAGGGCAAGACCCCTCCACTTT
-	-	TRBV12-3/TRBV12-4	TRBJ2-7	12	CASNSVGGRQYF	TGTGCCAGCAATTCGGTGGGCGGCAGACAGTACTTC
-	-	TRBV9	TRBJ2-3	14	CASSVGEITDTQYF	TGTGCCAGCAGCGTAGGGGAAATCACAGATACGCAGTATTTT
TRBD2	-	TRBV6-1	TRBJ2-3	18	CASSETASGMGLPHTQYF	TGTGCCAGCAGTGAAACGGCTAGCGGGATGGGCCTCCCCCATACGCAGTATTTT
-	-	TRBV6-1	TRBJ1-2	14	CASSEPGNNYGYTF	TGTGCCAGCAGTGAGCCAGGGAATAACTATGGCTACACCTTC
-	-	TRBV28	TRBJ1-3	16	CASSWRGARSGNTIYF	TGTGCCAGCAGTTGGCGGGGGGCGAGGTCTGGAAACACCATATATTTT
-	-	TRBV19	TRBJ1-2	14	CASSMDGSTYGYTF	TGTGCCAGTAGTATGGACGGAAGCACTTATGGCTACACCTTC
-	-	TRBV10-2	TRBJ2-7	11	CASSTAYEQYF	TGCGCCAGCAGCACAGCGTACGAGCAGTACTTC
TRBD1	-	TRBV30	TRBJ1-4	14	CAWSTGGFGEKLFF	TGTGCCTGGAGCACAGGGGGCTTTGGTGAAAAACTGTTTTTT
-	once	TRBV3-1/TRBV3-2	TRBJ1-2	16	CASSQDPPAGRSGYTF	TGTGCCAGCAGCCAAGATCCTCCGGCGGGGCGATCGGGCTACACCTTC
-	-	TRBV11-2	TRBJ2-3	14	CASSPPTGTDTQYF	TGTGCCAGCAGCCCCCCCACAGGCACAGATACGCAGTATTTT
-	-	TRBV29-1	TRBJ2-3	11	CSVEQVNTQYF	TGCAGCGTCGAACAGGTCAACACGCAGTATTTT
-	-	TRBV2	TRBJ2-5	14	CASSDDTWAETQYF	TGTGCCAGCAGTGACGACACTTGGGCGGAGACCCAGTACTTC
TRBD1	-	TRBV4-2	TRBJ1-2	15	CASSQDRGQGDGYTF	TGTGCCAGCAGCCAAGATCGGGGACAGGGCGATGGCTACACCTTC
-	-	TRBV4-2	TRBJ1-2	14	CASSQDRDGDGYTF	TGTGCCAGCAGCCAAGATCGGGACGGGGATGGCTACACCTTC
-	-	TRBV19	TRBJ1-3	13	CASSINREDTIYF	TGTGCCAGTAGTATTAACAGGGAGGACACCATATATTTT
-	-	TRBV6-2/TRBV6-3	TRBJ2-2	15	CASSYTGQNTGELFF	TGTGCCAGCAGTTATACCGGACAGAACACCGGGGAGCTGTTTTTT
TRBD2	-	TRBV13	TRBJ2-7	16	CASSPPTSGGFYEQYF	TGTGCCAGCAGCCCGCCGACTAGCGGGGGCTTCTACGAGCAGTACTTC
-	-	TRBV3-1/TRBV3-2	TRBJ2-7	15	CASSQDLSRSHEQYF	TGTGCCAGCAGCCAAGATCTTTCGAGGAGCCACGAGCAGTACTTC
-	-	TRBV28	TRBJ2-7	14	CASSRVAVLHEQYF	TGTGCCAGCTCCCGAGTGGCAGTTCTTCACGAGCAGTACTTC
-	-	TRBV3-1/TRBV3-2	TRBJ2-7	15	CASSQTRSHPYEQYF	TGTGCCAGCAGTCAAACTAGATCCCACCCCTACGAGCAGTACTTC
-	-	TRBV7-2	TRBJ2-2	13	CASDRSATGELFF	TGTGCCAGCGATCGGAGCGCCACCGGGGAGCTGTTTTTT
-	few	TRBV29-1	TRBJ1-5	13	CSVAQGGDQPQHF	TGCAGCGTAGCACAGGGTGGGGATCAGCCCCAGCATTTT
-	-	TRBV4-2	TRBJ2-2	12	CASSQEVGELFF	TGTGCCAGCAGCCAAGAGGTCGGGGAGCTGTTTTTT
-	-	TRBV11-2	TRBJ2-5	14	CASSLIAEGETQYF	TGTGCCAGCAGCTTAATAGCTGAGGGGGAGACCCAGTACTTC
TRBD2	-	TRBV2	TRBJ2-7	17	CASRPGLAGYTTYEQYF	TGTGCCAGCAGACCCGGACTAGCGGGATACACAACCTACGAGCAGTACTTC
TRBD1	-	TRBV19	TRBJ1-5	14	CASSMGQGHQPQHF	TGTGCCAGTAGCATGGGACAGGGGCATCAGCCCCAGCATTTT
-	-	TRBV10-3	TRBJ2-2	17	CAISEGTGWGDTGELFF	TGTGCCATCAGTGAGGGGACCGGGTGGGGGGACACCGGGGAGCTGTTTTTT
TRBD1	-	TRBV4-3	TRBJ1-2	15	CASSQDLGQGYGYTF	TGCGCCAGCAGCCAAGATCTGGGACAGGGCTATGGCTACACCTTC
TRBD1	-	TRBV7-9	TRBJ1-1	14	CASSSTGGSDEAFF	TGTGCCAGCAGCTCGACAGGGGGCTCGGATGAAGCTTTCTTT
TRBD1	-	TRBV9	TRBJ2-5	16	CASSLRTGLDQETQYF	TGTGCCAGCAGCCTCCGGACAGGGTTGGACCAAGAGACCCAGTACTTC
-	-	TRBV7-5	TRBJ1-5	11	CASLTNQPQHF	TGTGCCAGCCTAACGAATCAGCCCCAGCATTTT
-	-	TRBV6-5	TRBJ2-3	14	CATAWRGSTDTQYF	TGTGCCACCGCCTGGCGGGGAAGCACAGATACGCAGTATTTT
TRBD2	once	TRBV7-2	TRBJ2-3	16	CASSLNGAGGTDTQYF	TGTGCCAGCAGCTTAAATGGGGCGGGAGGGACAGATACGCAGTATTTT
-	-	TRBV7-9	TRBJ1-1	12	CASSLVSTEAFF	TGTGCCAGCAGCTTAGTTTCGACTGAAGCTTTCTTT
TRBD1	once	TRBV3-1/TRBV3-2	TRBJ1-2	14	CASSQPDRGYGYTF	TGTGCCAGCAGCCAACCCGACAGGGGATATGGCTACACCTTC
-	-	TRBV7-9	TRBJ2-1	17	CASSSYRGTRGYNEQFF	TGTGCCAGCAGCTCATACCGTGGGACTCGAGGCTACAATGAGCAGTTCTTC
-	-	TRBV5-6	TRBJ1-1	12	CASSLRVGEAFF	TGTGCCAGCAGCTTGAGGGTAGGGGAAGCTTTCTTT
-	few	TRBV7-8	TRBJ1-6	15	CASSPNTGDLAPLHF	TGTGCCAGCAGCCCGAACACAGGCGATTTGGCGCCCCTCCACTTT
-	-	TRBV5-1	TRBJ2-3	15	CASSLGGASPDTQYF	TGCGCCAGCAGCTTGGGCGGAGCTAGCCCAGATACGCAGTATTTT
TRBD2	once	TRBV9	TRBJ2-1	15	CASSGGSSSYNEQFF	TGTGCCAGCAGCGGCGGGAGTTCGTCCTACAATGAGCAGTTCTTC
-	-	TRBV7-2	TRBJ1-5	17	CASSLGAGGRSNQPQHF	TGTGCCAGCAGCCTCGGAGCGGGGGGTAGGAGCAATCAGCCCCAGCATTTT
TRBD1	-	TRBV7-9	TRBJ1-1	14	CASRQTGENTEAFF	TGTGCCAGCAGACAGACAGGGGAGAACACTGAAGCTTTCTTT
-	-	TRBV12-3/TRBV12-4	TRBJ1-1	11	CASRINTEAFF	TGTGCCAGCAGAATAAACACTGAAGCTTTCTTT
-	-	TRBV15	TRBJ2-2	16	CATSRDRGGFTGELFF	TGTGCCACCAGCAGAGACCGGGGAGGTTTCACCGGGGAGCTGTTTTTT